This T cell receptor beta chain stems from a study of blood T cell repertoires in COVID-19. Study context: The samples span acute and convalescent COVID-19 from the United States, Italy and Spain. Sample material is recorded as cDNA or gDNA derived from T cells, B-cell-depleted T cells, or PBMCs.

Original data processing: Amplified reference gene primers provided the basis for estimating nucleated cell counts. Clones were sequenced by immunoSEQ multiplex PCR, and TCRdb holds only the in-frame ones, with some missing. That table furnishes V, J and clone size, whereas the DNA furnished D and trimming. The table has some 670,000 clones, 90% seen once. This CDR3 region has 15 residues. V lost 6 bases, J lost 1 base, and 12 bases lay in between. Germline V lookup: CDR1 MGHRA, CDR2 YSYEKL. V is TRBV4-1 and J is TRBJ2-2; possible D gene TRBD2, 6 bases. Material: peripheral blood. The receptor was isolated from a young woman with acute or convalescent COVID-19. CDR3 amino acids: CASRPGTLNTGELFF. The DNA for the CDR3 is TGCGCCAGCAGGCCCGGGACTCTGAACACCGGGGAGCTGTTTTTT.